What follows are 27 T cell receptor beta chains derived from one specimen sequenced in a study of cytomegalovirus exposure and HLA in healthy donors. The PCR contained 60 Vbeta and 13 Jbeta primers. Produced via immunoSEQ multiplex PCR; TCRdb's table is partial and in-frame only. The sample comprises about 160,000 clones, about 88% of which are singletons, and about 2% rests with the top ten. Specimen: PBMCs. These receptors came from a woman aged 18-35 years in good health and CMV-seronegative.

The CDR3 DNA is TGTGCCAGCAGTTACTCGAAGCGGGGGGGGCAAAATGAGCAGTTCTTC. Translation gives CASSYSKRGGQNEQFF. The chain links TRBV6-5 to TRBJ2-1; 10 bases agree with TRBD2. This CDR3 contains 16 residues. V trimming: 0 bases; J trimming: 7 bases; junction bases outside the gene matches: 6. Germline V gene sequence: CDR1 MNHEY, CDR2 SVGAGI.

The gene calls are TRBV28 and TRBJ2-7, with TRBD1 matching 8 bases. Germline lookup yields CDR1 MDHEN and CDR2 SYDVKM. The CDR3 runs to 13 residues. Unmatched junction bases numbered 5, after V lost 6 bases and J lost 4 bases. The CDR3 here is CASSTDRGYEQYF. CDR3 nucleotides: TGTGCCAGCAGCACTGACAGGGGTTACGAGCAGTACTTC. Full variable domain (remainder filled in from reference TRBV28 and TRBJ2-7): DVKVTQSSRYLVKRTGEKVFLECVQDMDHENMFWYRQDPGLGLRLIYFSYDVKMKEKGDIPEGYSVSREKKERFSLILESASTNQTSMYLCASSTDRGYEQYFGPGTRLTVT.

The rearrangement joins TRBV27 to TRBJ2-7; D is uncertain. There are 14 residues in the CDR3. The V end was cut by 3 bases, the J end by 7 bases, with 16 bases between. Germline values: CDR1 MNHEY, CDR2 SMNVEV (reference sequence). The CDR3 sequence: CASSLASRTSEQYF. The CDR3 nucleotides read TGTGCCAGCAGTTTGGCCTCCCGAACGTCAGAGCAGTACTTC.

CDR3 nucleotides: TGCGCCAGCAGCTTTGGGGCGGGAAACACCATATATTTT. Its protein is CASSFGAGNTIYF. The chain employs TRBV5-1 and TRBJ1-3; maybe TRBD1 (5 bases). Trimming left V 2 bases short and J 4 bases short, with 7 bases between. The germline gives CDR1 SGHRS, CDR2 YFSETQ. The CDR3 has 13 residues.

The chain carries TRBV29-1 and TRBJ2-3; TRBD1 is a possible D gene (5 bases). V lost 3 bases, J lost 6 bases, and 10 bases lay in between. From germline, CDR1 is SQVTM and CDR2 ANQGSEA. The CDR3 spans 12 residues. The CDR3 here is CSVETETDTQYF. DNA of the CDR3: TGCAGCGTTGAGACAGAGACGGATACGCAGTATTTT.

The chain employs TRBV28 and TRBJ2-7; 8 positions match TRBD1. This CDR3 has 15 amino acids. Germline loops: CDR1 MDHEN, CDR2 SYDVKM. After removal of 3 bases from V and 3 bases from J, the junction contained 7 bases not matched to a gene. The CDR3 DNA sequence: TGTGCCAGCAGTTTCGGGACAGGTAGTAGCTACGAGCAGTACTTC. It translates to CASSFGTGSSYEQYF.

The chain has TRBV6-5 and TRBJ1-3, with D unresolved. V was shortened by 6 bases and J by 3 bases, with 3 bases between the two germline ends. The CDR3 covers 11 residues. Germline V gives CDR1 MNHEY, CDR2 SVGAGI. CDR3 nucleotide sequence: TGTGCCAGCAGGCGTGGAAACACCATATATTTT. It codes for CASRRGNTIYF.

V usage is TRBV6-4 and J usage is TRBJ2-1, with 7 bases identical to TRBD1. V was clipped by 3 bases and J by 0 bases; unmatched bases: 2. Germline assignment: CDR1 MRHNA and CDR2 SNTAGT. The CDR3 sequence is 15 residues long. CDR3: CASSENRGSYNEQFF. CDR3 nucleotides: TGTGCCAGCAGTGAAAACAGGGGCTCCTACAATGAGCAGTTCTTC.

The V gene is TRBV10-3, the J gene TRBJ2-7, with TRBD1 identical over 11 bases. This CDR3 spans 14 amino acids. The germline V gene encodes CDR1 ENHRY and CDR2 SYGVKD. Unmatched junction bases numbered 7, after V lost 10 bases and J lost 2 bases. The CDR3 nucleotides are TGTGCCACAGCCCCGGGACAGGGGGCCTACGAGCAGTACTTC. It codes for CATAPGQGAYEQYF.

The V and J genes are TRBV5-1 and TRBJ2-7; TRBD1 aligns across 8 bases. The CDR3 is made up of 14 amino acids. Germline CDR1 is SGHRS and CDR2 is YFSETQ. V lost 0 bases, J lost 2 bases, and 1 base stayed unmatched. CDR3 DNA: TGCGCCAGCAGCTTGGTGGACAGGGCCTACGAGCAGTACTTC. It yields the protein CASSLVDRAYEQYF.

This chain uses TRBV6-5 with TRBJ1-5, with D perhaps matching TRBD1 (5 bases). The CDR3 sequence is 14 residues long. The V gene lost 5 bases and the J gene lost 7 bases, with 15 bases spanning the gap. CDR1 and CDR2 from the germline V gene are MNHEY and SVGAGI. This chain's CDR3 is CASSEEETVQPQHF. DNA for the CDR3: TGTGCCAGCAGTGAAGAGGAGACAGTGCAGCCCCAGCATTTT.

The chain uses TRBV6-5 and TRBJ2-7; no reliable D call. The germline CDR1 and CDR2 sequences are MNHEY and SVGAGI. V shed 7 bases and J shed 7 bases, with 17 bases lying between them. The CDR3 extends over 13 amino acids. The CDR3 loop is CASNPELPREQYF. Written as DNA, the CDR3 is TGTGCCAGCAATCCGGAACTCCCGCGGGAGCAGTACTTC.

This rearrangement joins TRBV5-1 to TRBJ2-3; 14 bases fit TRBD2. The CDR3 loop spans 15 amino acids. Trimming removed 4 bases from V and 4 bases from J; junction bases left unmatched: 2. Germline V gene sequence: CDR1 SGHRS, CDR2 YFSETQ. CDR3 DNA: TGCGCCAGCAGCCCGGGACTAGCGGGAGCAGATACGCAGTATTTT. It is translated as CASSPGLAGADTQYF.

The chain recombines TRBV2 with TRBJ1-2; TRBD1 is a possible D gene (5 bases). The V and J ends lost 6 bases and 4 bases respectively, with 15 bases between them. The CDR3 totals 14 residues. Germline V lookup: CDR1 SNHLY, CDR2 FYNNEI. The CDR3 spells CASREGQEVYGYTF. The CDR3 DNA is TGTGCCAGCAGGGAGGGGCAGGAAGTCTATGGCTACACCTTC.

The V call is TRBV5-1, the J call TRBJ2-3; 13 bases fit TRBD2. J gave up 8 bases and V 7 bases, and 7 bases lay outside the gene matches. The germline V gene encodes CDR1 SGHRS and CDR2 YFSETQ. The CDR3 is 14 amino acids. For the CDR3, the DNA is TGCGCCAGCCCCGGACTAGCGGGAGTGCGTACGCAGTATTTT. Its protein product is CASPGLAGVRTQYF. The full variable domain, completed using reference TRBV5-1 and TRBJ2-3, is KAGVTQTPRYLIKTRGQQVTLSCSPISGHRSVSWYQQTPGQGLQFLFEYFSETQRNKGNFPGRFSGRQFSNSRSEMNVSTLELGDSALYLCASPGLAGVRTQYFGPGTRLTVL.

CDR3 coding DNA: TGTGCCACCAGCAGAGCTGAGGGATATGAAGCTTTCTTT. This codes for CATSRAEGYEAFF. This sequence joins TRBV15 and TRBJ1-1; D unresolved. Trimming stripped 1 base from V and 7 bases from J, with 10 bases between. The CDR3 sequence is 13 residues long. Germline lookup yields CDR1 LNHNV and CDR2 YYDKDF (reference sequence).

This sequence joins TRBV6-1 and TRBJ1-5, with D possibly matching TRBD1 (6 bases). The V end lost 0 bases, the J end lost 7 bases, and 19 bases lay between the germline ends. The germline V gene has CDR1 MNHNS and CDR2 SASEGT. This CDR3 is built from 17 residues. The DNA for the CDR3 is TGTGCCAGCAGTGAAGCGATGTTTGGGGGGGCCCGGCAGCCCCAGCATTTT. This encodes CASSEAMFGGARQPQHF.

The rearrangement links TRBV7-2 to TRBJ1-2; 8 positions agree with TRBD1. The CDR3 is made up of 15 amino acids. Germline trimming cut 7 bases from V and 4 bases from J; bases unmatched to any gene: 11. Germline values: CDR1 SGHTA, CDR2 FQGNSA. CDR3 nucleotides: TGTGCCAGCACATCGACAGGGGACGGTAGCTATGGCTACACCTTC. Translated, it gives CASTSTGDGSYGYTF.

The chain is built from TRBV18 and TRBJ2-5; maybe TRBD2 (6 bases). The ends were cut back, 1 base at V and 2 bases at J, with 11 bases in the middle. The length of the CDR3 is 15 residues. Germline CDR1 reads KGHSH; CDR2 reads LQKENI. The CDR3 nucleotides read TGTGCCAGCTCACCACTCGTAGGGACTCAAGAGACCCAGTACTTC. Protein: CASSPLVGTQETQYF. The full variable domain, completed using reference TRBV18 and TRBJ2-5, is NAGVMQNPRHLVRRRGQEARLRCSPMKGHSHVYWYRQLPEEGLKFMVYLQKENIIDESGMPKERFSAEFPKEGPSILRIQQVVRGDSAAYFCASSPLVGTQETQYFGPGTRLLVL.

The J gene is TRBJ1-1, the V gene TRBV11-2; the match to TRBD1 covers 8 bases. The trim removed 5 bases at V and 4 bases at J, leaving 6 bases unmatched. This CDR3 contains 14 residues. Germline V gene data show CDR1 as SGHAT and CDR2 as FQNNGV. The CDR3 sequence is CASSPLQGATEAFF. The DNA of the CDR3 is TGTGCCAGCAGCCCCCTTCAGGGGGCCACTGAAGCTTTCTTT.

The rearrangement uses TRBV11-3 and TRBJ2-1, with 7 bases that match TRBD1. V shed 5 bases, J shed 6 bases, and the junction held 4 bases outside the gene matches. The length of the CDR3 is 13 residues. Per germline, CDR1 SGHNT and CDR2 YENEEA. CDR3 loop: CASSHGTVNEQFF. The CDR3 DNA sequence: TGTGCCAGCAGCCACGGGACAGTCAATGAGCAGTTCTTC.

The gene calls are TRBV7-9 and TRBJ2-5; 8 bases agree with TRBD1. From germline, CDR1 is SEHNR and CDR2 FQNEAQ (reference sequence). V was clipped by 6 bases and J by 3 bases; unmatched bases: 6. CDR3 length: 14 amino acids. The CDR3 sequence is CASRGEDREETQYF. DNA of the CDR3: TGTGCCAGCAGAGGCGAGGACAGGGAAGAGACCCAGTACTTC.

This chain joins TRBV27 and TRBJ2-7; TRBD1 aligns across 9 bases. The CDR3 length is 15 residues. The germline V gene has CDR1 MNHEY and CDR2 SMNVEV (reference sequence). The V and J ends lost 3 bases and 7 bases, in that order; junction bases with no gene match: 10. The DNA for the CDR3 is TGTGCCAGCAGTTTGGCTGGGACAGGGATATGGGAGCAGTACTTC. Translation gives CASSLAGTGIWEQYF.

The rearrangement links TRBV6-6 to TRBJ1-2; TRBD1 matches 9 bases. Trimming at V came to 4 bases and at J to 4 bases, leaving 7 bases not matched to a gene. The CDR3 totals 15 residues. From germline, CDR1 is MNHNY and CDR2 SVGAGI (reference sequence). CDR3 sequence: CASSLGTGSPYGYTF. The CDR3 DNA reads TGTGCCAGCAGTTTAGGGACAGGGTCCCCCTATGGCTACACCTTC.

The chain combines TRBV5-6 with TRBJ2-2; the D is unclear. The V and J ends lost 0 bases and 7 bases respectively, with 10 bases between them. Germline V gene data show CDR1 as SGHDT and CDR2 as YYEEEE. The CDR3 covers 14 residues. The CDR3 loop is CASSLVSFGGELFF. The CDR3 coding sequence is TGTGCCAGCAGCTTGGTATCTTTCGGCGGGGAGCTGTTTTTT.

In its sample, this clone was seen a few times. The CDR3 protein is CASSVPDRSTYGYTF. CDR3 nucleotides: TGTGCCAGCAGTGTCCCGGACAGGTCAACCTATGGCTACACCTTC. V usage is TRBV6-1 and J usage is TRBJ1-2, with 7 positions matching TRBD1. V shed 4 bases, J shed 4 bases, and the junction held 9 bases outside the gene matches. The CDR3 is made up of 15 amino acids. Germline V gene lookup returns CDR1 MNHNS and CDR2 SASEGT.

The V and J genes are TRBV27 and TRBJ1-2; perhaps TRBD1 as D (6 bases). Germline V gene sequence: CDR1 MNHEY, CDR2 SMNVEV (reference sequence). The length of the CDR3 is 13 residues. Trimming shortened V by 8 bases and J by 8 bases, and 18 bases separated the two germline ends. The CDR3 DNA follows: TGTGCCAGCGGGCAACAGGGAAGGAGGGGCTACACCTTC. This gives the protein CASGQQGRRGYTF.